The 20 T cell receptor beta chains in this list originate from one sample, sequenced in a study of Ad26.COV2.S vaccination and SARS-CoV-2 variants. Documented treatment: around 19 received Ad26.COV2.S at low or high dose, single or two shots; 5 received placebo; per-sample allocation not given. Vaccine and placebo recipients were sampled on day 63 after the first injection. Sequencing was performed with immunoSEQ multiplex PCR; in TCRdb, only in-frame clones are kept and a portion is missing. The sample shows more than 400,000 clones, about 90% of them seen only once. Material: peripheral blood, obtained in a trial of Ad26.COV2.S vaccine versus placebo. The source is a person between 18 and 65 years old who received the Ad26.COV2.S COVID-19 vaccine or a placebo.

The chain couples TRBV30 to TRBJ1-2; 10 bases are a match to TRBD1. The CDR3 has 14 residues. Looked up from germline, CDR1 is GTSNPN and CDR2 is SVGIG (reference sequence). J lost 4 bases, V lost 4 bases, and 6 bases had no gene match. The CDR3 is CAWTPGDRGYGYTF. CDR3 DNA: TGTGCCTGGACCCCGGGGGACAGGGGCTATGGCTACACCTTC.

The genes are TRBV28 and TRBJ2-3; possibly TRBD1 or TRBD2 for D (6 bases each). This CDR3 comprises 17 residues. Looked up from germline, CDR1 is MDHEN and CDR2 is SYDVKM. V lost 7 bases and J lost 7, with 27 bases in between. The CDR3 DNA reads as TGTGCCAGCACCGTGGGGAGCCCAAAGGGGGGATGGAATACGCAGTATTTT. Translated, it gives CASTVGSPKGGWNTQYF.

The rearrangement joins TRBV4-3 to TRBJ2-7; D might be TRBD1 (6 bases). CDR1 and CDR2 (germline): LGHNA, YSLEER. The V and J ends lost 0 bases and 2 bases respectively, with 11 bases between them. The length of the CDR3 is 15 residues. The CDR3 region has the DNA TGCGCCAGCAGCCAAGAGGCGGACAGACCCTACGAGCAGTACTTC. As protein: CASSQEADRPYEQYF.

The chain joins TRBV30 to TRBJ1-6; maybe TRBD1 (6 bases). The length of the CDR3 is 16 residues. Per germline, CDR1 GTSNPN and CDR2 SVGIG (reference sequence). V was clipped by 3 bases and J by 0 bases, with 12 bases between them. In nucleotides, the CDR3 is TGTGCCTGGAGGAGGGGGGAAAGCTCCTATAATTCACCCCTCCACTTT. It is translated as CAWRRGESSYNSPLHF.

Here the CDR3 DNA reads TGTGCCAGCACCCTAACGGCGCAGGTATCAGATGGCTACACCTTC. Its translation: CASTLTAQVSDGYTF. The genes are TRBV28 and TRBJ1-2, with D unclear. V was cut by 7 bases and J by 6 bases, with 21 bases left in between. CDR3 length: 15 amino acids. Germline CDR1 and CDR2: MDHEN and SYDVKM.

The rearrangement links TRBV3-1 (or the pseudogene TRBV3-2) to TRBJ1-5, with a weak D call TRBD1 (5 bases). V lost 0 bases and J lost 2, with 8 bases in between. From germline, CDR1 is LGHDT and CDR2 YNNKEL (reference sequence). This CDR3 comprises 15 residues. The DNA of the CDR3 is TGTGCCAGCAGCCAAGAGTGGGGGGGCAATCAGCCCCAGCATTTT. This gives the protein CASSQEWGGNQPQHF.

The rearrangement links TRBV9 to TRBJ2-1, with 14 nucleotides matching TRBD2. V shed 3 bases and J 8 bases; nucleotides not matched to a gene: 10. This CDR3 has 17 residues. Germline CDR1 and CDR2: SGDLS and YYNGEE. The CDR3 here is CASSEGTSGGALHEQFF. As DNA, the CDR3 is TGTGCCAGCAGCGAAGGGACTAGCGGGGGAGCGTTACATGAGCAGTTCTTC.

Concerning this clone: The sample has other DNA sequences that encode this CDR3 too. The chain has TRBV3-1 (or the pseudogene TRBV3-2) and TRBJ1-6; no clear D. Trimming took off 1 base at V and 6 bases at J, with 7 bases between the two ends. The germline gives CDR1 LGHDT, CDR2 YNNKEL (reference sequence). This CDR3 comprises 14 residues. The CDR3 nucleotides are TGTGCCAGCAGCCAAGTCTCAGGTAATTCACCCCTCCACTTT. This translates into CASSQVSGNSPLHF.

The chain combines TRBV5-1 with TRBJ1-2; possibly TRBD1 for D (5 bases). Germline V gives CDR1 SGHRS, CDR2 YFSETQ. The CDR3 covers 15 residues. The V end was cut by 4 bases, the J end by 8 bases, with 21 bases between. The CDR3 sequence is CASSPLEWGEEGYTF. DNA for the CDR3: TGCGCCAGCAGCCCCCTCGAGTGGGGGGAGGAGGGCTACACCTTC.

The CDR3 region is CASSDREDLAGHGDTQYF. The CDR3 nucleotides read TGCGCCAGCAGTGATCGGGAGGATCTAGCGGGGCATGGAGATACGCAGTATTTT. The V gene is TRBV10-1, the J gene TRBJ2-3; 9 nucleotides align to TRBD2. Germline values: CDR1 WNHNN, CDR2 SYGVQD (reference sequence). The CDR3 contains 18 residues. With 3 bases clipped from V and 5 bases from J, the junction kept 15 bases outside the gene matches.

The rearrangement links TRBV9 to TRBJ2-7; possibly TRBD1 for D (6 bases). This CDR3 spans 15 amino acids. V shed 3 bases and J shed 0 bases, with 13 bases lying between them. Germline CDR1 SGDLS, CDR2 YYNGEE. CDR3 protein: CASSATGSSSYEQYF. CDR3 sequence (DNA): TGTGCCAGCAGCGCGACAGGTTCCAGCTCCTACGAGCAGTACTTC.

The chain has TRBV28 and TRBJ2-1; 9 bases align to TRBD2. The CDR3 length is 16 residues. J was trimmed by 7 bases and V by 2 bases; bases with no gene match: 9. The V gene's germline CDR1 is MDHEN and CDR2 SYDVKM. The CDR3 nucleotides are TGTGCCAGCAGTTTAGGGGGACTAGCTGATCGGAATGAGCAGTTCTTC. Amino acids: CASSLGGLADRNEQFF.

As regards this clone: In the same sample, other DNA sequences code for this CDR3. V usage is TRBV4-3 and J usage is TRBJ1-3; TRBD1 is a possible D gene (6 bases). From germline, CDR1 is LGHNA and CDR2 YSLEER. V was shortened by 0 bases and J by 7 bases, with 7 bases between the two germline ends. The CDR3 is 13 residues long. CDR3 loop: CASSQEGGNTIYF. CDR3 sequence (DNA): TGCGCCAGCAGCCAAGAAGGGGGGAACACCATATATTTT.

This chain uses TRBV18 with TRBJ2-1, with no clear D. Trimming removed 2 bases at V and 7 bases at J, with 6 bases between. The germline CDR1 and CDR2 sequences are KGHSH and LQKENI. CDR3 size: 12 residues. The CDR3 nucleotides are TGTGCCAGCTCACCATGGCCTAATGAGCAGTTCTTC. Its protein product is CASSPWPNEQFF.

The CDR3 bases are TGCGCCAGCAGCCAAGCGACAGGGAAAAACTATGGCTACACCTTC. Protein product: CASSQATGKNYGYTF. The chain employs TRBV4-3 and TRBJ1-2; 7 bases are shared with TRBD1. This CDR3 has 15 amino acids. Germline loops: CDR1 LGHNA, CDR2 YSLEER. The trim removed 1 base at V and 2 bases at J, leaving 4 bases unmatched.

The V gene is TRBV7-2, the J gene TRBJ1-2, with D tentatively TRBD1 (6 bases). In germline, CDR1 is SGHTA, CDR2 FQGNSA. The CDR3 loop spans 13 amino acids. V gave up 1 base and J gave up 8 bases, with 11 bases separating them. CDR3 in DNA: TGTGCCAGCAGCTTAGACAGGGCCGAAGGCTACACCTTC. Translating gives CASSLDRAEGYTF.

V gene TRBV14 combines with J gene TRBJ2-7, with D perhaps TRBD1 (5 bases). Trimming removed 4 bases from V and 0 bases from J, with 10 bases in between. CDR3 length: 14 residues. CDR1 SGHDN and CDR2 FVKESK come from the germline V gene. The CDR3 DNA sequence: TGTGCCAGCAGCCCGGACATTAACTCCTACGAGCAGTACTTC. Translated, it gives CASSPDINSYEQYF.

In its sample, this clone was seen once. The chain joins TRBV12-3 or TRBV12-4 to TRBJ2-2; D unresolved. V gave up 4 bases and J gave up 3 bases, with 6 bases separating them. This CDR3 is 13 amino acids long. The DNA for the CDR3 is TGTGCCAGCAGTTCCCCAGACACCGGGGAGCTGTTTTTT. The encoded protein is CASSSPDTGELFF.

The chain has TRBV25-1 and TRBJ2-3; 7 bases line up with TRBD2. J was trimmed by 2 bases and V by 4 bases; bases with no gene match: 9. Germline CDR1 and CDR2: MGHDK and SYGVNS. The CDR3 runs 16 residues. CDR3 nucleotide sequence: TGTGCCAGCAGTGCCCTCGGCGGGGGAAACACAGATACGCAGTATTTT. Its translation is CASSALGGGNTDTQYF.

V is TRBV19 and J is TRBJ2-7; 11 bases are a match to TRBD2. The CDR3 extends over 16 amino acids. The V gene end was trimmed by 1 base and the J gene end by 2 bases; junction bases not matched to a gene: 4. CDR1 and CDR2 (germline): LNHDA, SQIVND (reference sequence). The CDR3 DNA reads as TGTGCCAGTAGTATAGCCGGGACTAGCGGACCCTACGAGCAGTACTTC. Its protein is CASSIAGTSGPYEQYF.